Following are 21 T cell receptor beta chains from one sample sequenced in a study of CD8+ T cells in alopecia areata. RNA was extracted and reverse transcribed into cDNA as the sequencing template. Assay used: immunoSEQ multiplex PCR; TCRdb lists only in-frame clones, some missing. Here the sample spans 140,000 to 150,000 clones, roughly 61% being singletons. This specimen was CD4+ T cells sorted from blood, taken at week 0. The receptors shown here come from a human donor with alopecia areata.

The genes are TRBV7-2 and TRBJ2-7; D possibly uses TRBD1 or TRBD2 (6 bases each). In germline, CDR1 is SGHTA, CDR2 FQGNSA. The CDR3 sequence is 14 residues long. Trimming took off 1 base at V and 3 bases at J, with 10 bases between the two ends. The CDR3 reads CASSLDGGGYEQYF. In DNA form, the CDR3 reads TGTGCCAGCAGCTTAGACGGGGGCGGCTACGAGCAGTACTTC. The complete variable domain, with remaining parts taken from reference TRBV7-2 and TRBJ2-7, reads GAGVSQSPSNKVTEKGKDVELRCDPISGHTALYWYRQSLGQGLEFLIYFQGNSAPDKSGLPSDRFSAERTGGSVSTLTIQRTQQEDSAVYLCASSLDGGGYEQYFGPGTRLTVT.

This clone appeared a few times. The chain uses TRBV10-3 and TRBJ1-2; 7 bases match TRBD1. V lost 6 bases to trimming and J lost 6 bases; unmatched junction nucleotides: 7. The length of the CDR3 is 13 residues. Germline lookup yields CDR1 ENHRY and CDR2 SYGVKD. This chain's CDR3 is CAISSGGYDGYTF. CDR3 in DNA: TGTGCCATCAGCTCAGGGGGTTATGATGGCTACACCTTC.

V gene TRBV30 combines with J gene TRBJ2-5; the D is unclear. The CDR3 is made up of 11 amino acids. Germline V CDR1 and CDR2: GTSNPN, SVGIG (reference sequence). V lost 6 bases and J 3 bases, leaving 8 bases between the germline ends. DNA of the CDR3: TGTGCCTGCCAGATCGAAGAGACCCAGTACTTC. Translation gives CACQIEETQYF.

This chain joins TRBV4-2 and TRBJ2-7, with 9 positions matching TRBD1. The CDR3 covers 14 residues. Per germline, CDR1 LGHNA and CDR2 YNFKEQ. V shed 3 bases, J shed 2 bases, and the junction held 2 bases outside the gene matches. CDR3 sequence: CASSQGQGTYEQYF. CDR3 DNA: TGTGCCAGCAGCCAGGGACAGGGTACCTACGAGCAGTACTTC.

The chain has TRBV6-6 and TRBJ2-5, with TRBD2 identical over 13 bases. The J segment lost 4 bases and the V segment lost 6 bases, leaving 5 bases of the junction unmatched. Germline loops: CDR1 MNHNY, CDR2 SVGAGI (reference sequence). This CDR3 is built from 15 residues. The CDR3 sequence is CASRFTSGGAETQYF. CDR3 nucleotides: TGTGCCAGCAGGTTTACTAGCGGGGGGGCAGAGACCCAGTACTTC.

This chain uses TRBV5-1 with TRBJ2-7, with D perhaps matching TRBD2 (5 bases). The V and J ends lost 5 bases and 3 bases respectively, with 15 bases between them. Germline loops: CDR1 SGHRS, CDR2 YFSETQ. There are 14 residues in the CDR3. For the CDR3, the DNA is TGCGCCAGCAGTCGAGAGGGAGATGTCTACGAGCAGTACTTC. It translates to CASSREGDVYEQYF.

This clone has just a few counts. V is TRBV10-3 and J is TRBJ2-6; possibly TRBD1 or TRBD2 for D (5 bases each). V gave up 6 bases and J gave up 0 bases, with 9 bases separating them. Germline CDR1 ENHRY, CDR2 SYGVKD. This CDR3 is built from 15 residues. The CDR3 region is CAISGDLSGANVLTF. In nucleotides, the CDR3 is TGTGCCATCAGCGGGGACCTCTCTGGGGCCAACGTCCTGACTTTC.

The V gene is TRBV2, the J gene TRBJ1-4; D possibly corresponds to TRBD1 (6 bases). CDR1 and CDR2 (germline): SNHLY, FYNNEI. V dropped 4 bases and J dropped 8 bases, with 14 bases sitting between them. The CDR3 consists of 14 residues. CDR3 amino acids: CASSAGTQSEKLFF. The CDR3 DNA is TGTGCCAGCAGTGCGGGGACACAATCCGAAAAACTGTTTTTT.

CDR3: CSVKTGDNSPLHF. Written as DNA, the CDR3 is TGCAGCGTCAAAACAGGGGATAATTCACCCCTCCACTTT. This chain connects TRBV29-1 to TRBJ1-6, with TRBD1 matching over 7 bases. CDR3 length: 13 amino acids. Germline lookup yields CDR1 SQVTM and CDR2 ANQGSEA. J was trimmed by 5 bases and V by 6 bases; bases with no gene match: 4.

The rearrangement uses TRBV7-7 and TRBJ2-7, with TRBD1 as a possible D gene (5 bases). The CDR3 loop spans 13 amino acids. Germline lookup yields CDR1 SSHAT and CDR2 FNYEAQ (reference sequence). CDR3 loop: CASSPGISYEQYF. Written as DNA, the CDR3 is TGTGCTAGTTCGCCAGGGATCTCCTACGAGCAGTACTTC.

DNA for the CDR3: TGTGCCTGGCTGGGACAGCCCGGGACCACTGAAGCTTTCTTT. Translation gives CAWLGQPGTTEAFF. V gene TRBV30 combines with J gene TRBJ1-1; TRBD1 aligns across 7 bases. Per germline, CDR1 GTSNPN and CDR2 SVGIG (reference sequence). The ends lost 5 bases at V and 4 bases at J; junction bases unmatched: 10. The CDR3 spans 14 residues.

The V call is TRBV29-1, the J call TRBJ1-3; possible D gene TRBD1, 5 bases. Germline CDR1 SQVTM, CDR2 ANQGSEA. V was trimmed by 3 bases and J by 5 bases, leaving 8 bases between them. The CDR3 covers 12 residues. In DNA, the CDR3 is TGCAGCGTTGAGGGGACGCGAAACACCATATATTTT. Amino acid sequence: CSVEGTRNTIYF.

The chain couples TRBV30 to TRBJ2-5; 10 nucleotides match TRBD1. J lost 4 bases, V lost 2 bases, and 4 bases had no gene match. The CDR3 loop spans 14 amino acids. Per the germline V gene, CDR1 is GTSNPN and CDR2 is SVGIG (reference sequence). The CDR3 sequence: CAWSLRTGGETQYF. The CDR3 coding sequence is TGTGCCTGGAGTCTAAGGACAGGGGGAGAGACCCAGTACTTC.

In its sample, this clone was seen a few times. The rearrangement joins TRBV15 to TRBJ1-6, with 9 positions matching TRBD1. The CDR3 length is 13 residues. From germline, CDR1 is LNHNV and CDR2 YYDKDF (reference sequence). The ends lost 8 bases at V and 9 bases at J; junction bases unmatched: 5. CDR3 amino acids: CATGTGMGSPLHF. In nucleotides, the CDR3 is TGTGCCACCGGGACAGGGATGGGTTCACCCCTCCACTTT. The entire variable domain, with the rest obtained from reference TRBV15 and TRBJ1-6, is as follows: DAMVIQNPRYQVTQFGKPVTLSCSQTLNHNVMYWYQQKSSQAPKLLFHYYDKDFNNEADTPDNFQSRRPNTSFCFLDIRSPGLGDTAMYLCATGTGMGSPLHFGNGTRLTVT.

The chain combines TRBV15 with TRBJ1-2; D is unclear. Germline loops: CDR1 LNHNV, CDR2 YYDKDF (reference sequence). CDR3 size: 17 residues. The V gene lost 1 base and the J gene lost 1 base, with 16 bases spanning the gap. The CDR3 DNA reads TGTGCCACCAGCAGAGGAGGCGGCCTCGAGGGTAACTATGGCTACACCTTC. Its protein is CATSRGGGLEGNYGYTF.

The chain employs TRBV5-1 and TRBJ1-4; perhaps TRBD1 as D (5 bases). The CDR3 covers 16 residues. Germline V gene data show CDR1 as SGHRS and CDR2 as YFSETQ. V lost 4 bases to trimming and J lost 7 bases, with 20 bases between them. This CDR3 is CASSLGMGELREKLFF. Written as DNA, the CDR3 is TGCGCCAGCAGCCTTGGAATGGGGGAATTGCGTGAAAAACTGTTTTTT.

The gene calls are TRBV30 and TRBJ2-3, with TRBD2 matching over 14 bases. This CDR3 spans 17 amino acids. The V gene's germline CDR1 is GTSNPN and CDR2 SVGIG (reference sequence). In DNA, the CDR3 is TGTGCGATGACTAGCGGGGGGGCCGGGTACCGCACAGATACGCAGTATTTT. Translating gives CAMTSGGAGYRTDTQYF.

This clone has more than one count but fewer than ten. The chain recombines TRBV15 with TRBJ2-7, with TRBD2 as a possible D gene (5 bases). Germline CDR1 is LNHNV and CDR2 is YYDKDF (reference sequence). Trimming took off 0 bases at V and 3 bases at J, with 9 bases between the two ends. The CDR3 is made up of 14 amino acids. The CDR3 nucleotides are TGTGCCACCAGCAGAGATCGTGGGAGCTACGAGCAGTACTTC. Translation: CATSRDRGSYEQYF.

The chain links TRBV9 to TRBJ2-5; D possibly matches TRBD1 or TRBD2 (6 bases each). Germline CDR1 and CDR2: SGDLS and YYNGEE. The CDR3 has 13 residues. Trimming cost V 6 bases and J 2 bases, with 11 bases left between them. This CDR3 reads CASMGGMQETQYF. The CDR3 DNA is TGTGCCAGCATGGGGGGCATGCAAGAGACCCAGTACTTC. Combining the CDR3 with reference TRBV9 and TRBJ2-5 gives the whole variable domain DSGVTQTPKHLITATGQRVTLRCSPRSGDLSVYWYQQSLDQGLQFLIQYYNGEERAKGNILERFSAQQFPDLHSELNLSSLELGDSALYFCASMGGMQETQYFGPGTRLLVL.

This clone was seen only a few times. This chain connects TRBV5-4 to TRBJ1-3; the D gene is possibly TRBD1 (5 bases). V was clipped by 3 bases and J by 4 bases, with 11 bases between them. Germline V gene sequence: CDR1 SGHNT, CDR2 YYREEE (reference sequence). The CDR3 totals 14 residues. The CDR3 DNA reads TGTGCCAGCAGCTCAGGGTTATCCGGAAACACCATATATTTT. As protein: CASSSGLSGNTIYF.

The rearrangement uses TRBV7-9 and TRBJ2-1; 7 bases line up with TRBD2. The germline CDR1 and CDR2 sequences are SEHNR and FQNEAQ (reference sequence). J gave up 4 bases and V 0 bases, and 6 bases lay outside the gene matches. The CDR3 runs to 16 residues. This chain's CDR3 is CASSLASRGRYNEQFF. CDR3 coding DNA: TGTGCCAGCAGCTTAGCGTCGCGGGGGAGATACAATGAGCAGTTCTTC.